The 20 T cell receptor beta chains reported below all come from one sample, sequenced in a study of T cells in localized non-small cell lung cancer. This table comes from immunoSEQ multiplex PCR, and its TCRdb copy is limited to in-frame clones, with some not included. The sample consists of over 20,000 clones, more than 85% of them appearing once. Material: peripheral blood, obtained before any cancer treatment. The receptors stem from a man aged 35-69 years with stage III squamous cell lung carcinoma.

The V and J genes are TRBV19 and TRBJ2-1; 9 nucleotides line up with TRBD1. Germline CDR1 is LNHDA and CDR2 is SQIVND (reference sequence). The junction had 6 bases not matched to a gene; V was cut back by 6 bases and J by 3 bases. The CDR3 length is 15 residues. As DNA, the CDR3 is TGTGCCAGTAGCACCGGGACAGGGAACTACAATGAGCAGTTCTTC. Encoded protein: CASSTGTGNYNEQFF. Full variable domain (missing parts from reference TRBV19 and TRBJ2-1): DGGITQSPKYLFRKEGQNVTLSCEQNLNHDAMYWYRQDPGQGLRLIYYSQIVNDFQKGDIAEGYSVSREKKESFPLTVTSAQKNPTAFYLCASSTGTGNYNEQFFGPGTRLTVL.

This CDR3 reads CASSARQGGNTEAFF. CDR3 coding DNA: TGTGCCAGCAGCGCCAGACAGGGGGGCAACACTGAAGCTTTCTTT. V usage is TRBV9 and J usage is TRBJ1-1, with TRBD1 identical over 9 bases. In germline, CDR1 is SGDLS, CDR2 YYNGEE. Trimming at V came to 3 bases and at J to 2 bases, leaving 5 bases not matched to a gene. The CDR3 is made up of 15 amino acids.

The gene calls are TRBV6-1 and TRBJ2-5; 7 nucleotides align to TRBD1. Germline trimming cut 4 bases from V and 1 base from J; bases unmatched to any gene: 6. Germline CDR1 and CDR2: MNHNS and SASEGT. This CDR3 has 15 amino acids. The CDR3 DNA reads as TGTGCCAGCAGTGGAGGGACAGCAATCCAAGAGACCCAGTACTTC. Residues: CASSGGTAIQETQYF.

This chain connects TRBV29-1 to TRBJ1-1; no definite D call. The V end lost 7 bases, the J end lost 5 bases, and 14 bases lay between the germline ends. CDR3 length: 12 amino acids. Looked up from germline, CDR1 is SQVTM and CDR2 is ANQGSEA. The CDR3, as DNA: TGCAGCGCCTCGGACGGCCTAACTGAAGCTTTCTTT. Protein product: CSASDGLTEAFF.

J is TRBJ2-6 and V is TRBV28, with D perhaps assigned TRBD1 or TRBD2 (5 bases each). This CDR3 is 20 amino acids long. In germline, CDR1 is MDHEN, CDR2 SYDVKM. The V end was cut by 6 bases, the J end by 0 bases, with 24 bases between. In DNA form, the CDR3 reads TGTGCCAGCAGGATTTCGAGGGACCGAAGACTCCTCTCTGGGGCCAACGTCCTGACTTTC. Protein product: CASRISRDRRLLSGANVLTF. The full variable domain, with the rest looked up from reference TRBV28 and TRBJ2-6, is DVKVTQSSRYLVKRTGEKVFLECVQDMDHENMFWYRQDPGLGLRLIYFSYDVKMKEKGDIPEGYSVSREKKERFSLILESASTNQTSMYLCASRISRDRRLLSGANVLTFGAGSRLTVL.

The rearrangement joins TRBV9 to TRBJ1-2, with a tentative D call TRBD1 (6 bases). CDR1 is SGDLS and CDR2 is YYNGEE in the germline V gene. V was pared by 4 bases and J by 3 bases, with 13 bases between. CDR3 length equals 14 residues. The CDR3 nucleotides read TGTGCCAGCAGCATACGGGACACCCACTATGGCTACACCTTC. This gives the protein CASSIRDTHYGYTF.

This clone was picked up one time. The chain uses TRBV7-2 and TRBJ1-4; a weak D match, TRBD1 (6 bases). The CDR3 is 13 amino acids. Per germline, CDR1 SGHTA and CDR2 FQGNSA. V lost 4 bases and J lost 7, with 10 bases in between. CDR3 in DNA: TGTGCCAGCAGCTCCGGGACACCTGAAAAACTGTTTTTT. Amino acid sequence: CASSSGTPEKLFF. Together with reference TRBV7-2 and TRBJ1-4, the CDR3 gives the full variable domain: GAGVSQSPSNKVTEKGKDVELRCDPISGHTALYWYRQSLGQGLEFLIYFQGNSAPDKSGLPSDRFSAERTGGSVSTLTIQRTQQEDSAVYLCASSSGTPEKLFFGSGTQLSVL.

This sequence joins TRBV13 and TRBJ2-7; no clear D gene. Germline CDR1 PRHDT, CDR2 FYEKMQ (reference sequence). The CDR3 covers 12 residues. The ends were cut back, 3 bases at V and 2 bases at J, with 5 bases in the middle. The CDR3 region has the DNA TGTGCCAGCAGCTTCCGCGCCTACGAGCAGTACTTC. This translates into CASSFRAYEQYF.

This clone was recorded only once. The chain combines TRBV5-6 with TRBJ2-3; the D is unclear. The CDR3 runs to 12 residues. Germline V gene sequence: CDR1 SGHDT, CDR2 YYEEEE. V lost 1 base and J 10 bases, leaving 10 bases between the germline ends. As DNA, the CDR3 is TGTGCCAGCAGCTTGTGGGCCGCGTCGCAGTATTTT. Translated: CASSLWAASQYF.

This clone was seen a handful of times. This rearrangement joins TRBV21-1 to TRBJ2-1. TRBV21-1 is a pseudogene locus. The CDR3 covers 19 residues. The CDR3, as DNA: TGTGCCAGCAGCAAAGTTGGGGTCGGGGGACAAAGCTCCTACAATGAGCAGTTCTTC. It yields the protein CASSKVGVGGQSSYNEQFF.

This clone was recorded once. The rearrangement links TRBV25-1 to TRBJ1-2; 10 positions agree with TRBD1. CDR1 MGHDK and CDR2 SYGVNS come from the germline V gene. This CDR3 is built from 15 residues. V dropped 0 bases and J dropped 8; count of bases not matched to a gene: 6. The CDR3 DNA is TGTGCCAGCAGTGAATACCCTGACAGGGGGCGCGGCTACACCTTC. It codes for CASSEYPDRGRGYTF.

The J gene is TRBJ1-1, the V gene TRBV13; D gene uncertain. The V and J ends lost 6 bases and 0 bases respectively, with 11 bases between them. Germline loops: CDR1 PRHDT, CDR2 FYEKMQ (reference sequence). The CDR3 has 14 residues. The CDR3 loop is CASSPWTVNTEAFF. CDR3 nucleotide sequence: TGTGCCAGCAGTCCTTGGACTGTGAACACTGAAGCTTTCTTT. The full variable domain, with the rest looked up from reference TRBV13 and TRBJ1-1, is AAGVIQSPRHLIKEKRETATLKCYPIPRHDTVYWYQQGPGQDPQFLISFYEKMQSDKGSIPDRFSAQQFSDYHSELNMSSLELGDSALYFCASSPWTVNTEAFFGQGTRLTVV.

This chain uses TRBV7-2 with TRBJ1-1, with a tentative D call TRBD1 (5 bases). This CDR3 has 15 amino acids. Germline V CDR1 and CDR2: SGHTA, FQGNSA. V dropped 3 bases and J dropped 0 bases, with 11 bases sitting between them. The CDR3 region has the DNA TGTGCCAGCAGCTTGTGGGGGGGTATGAACACTGAAGCTTTCTTT. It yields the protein CASSLWGGMNTEAFF. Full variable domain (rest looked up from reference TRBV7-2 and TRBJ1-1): GAGVSQSPSNKVTEKGKDVELRCDPISGHTALYWYRQSLGQGLEFLIYFQGNSAPDKSGLPSDRFSAERTGGSVSTLTIQRTQQEDSAVYLCASSLWGGMNTEAFFGQGTRLTVV.

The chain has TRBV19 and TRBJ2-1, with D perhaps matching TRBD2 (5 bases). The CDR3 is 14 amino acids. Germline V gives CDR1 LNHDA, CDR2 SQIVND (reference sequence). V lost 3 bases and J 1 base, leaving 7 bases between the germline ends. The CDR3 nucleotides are TGTGCCAGTAGTATGCGGGCGTCCTACAATGAGCAGTTCTTC. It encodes CASSMRASYNEQFF.

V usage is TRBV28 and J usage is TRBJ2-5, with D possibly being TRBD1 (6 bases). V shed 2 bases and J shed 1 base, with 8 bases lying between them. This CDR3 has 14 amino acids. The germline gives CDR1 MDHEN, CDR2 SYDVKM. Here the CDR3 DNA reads TGTGCCAGCAGTTTAACAGGGCTCCAAGAGACCCAGTACTTC. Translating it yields CASSLTGLQETQYF.

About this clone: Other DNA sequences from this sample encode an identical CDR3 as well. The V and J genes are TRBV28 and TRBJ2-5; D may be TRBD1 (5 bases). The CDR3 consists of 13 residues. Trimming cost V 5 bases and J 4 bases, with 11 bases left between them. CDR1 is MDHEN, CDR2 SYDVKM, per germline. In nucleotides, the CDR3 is TGTGCCAGCAGTCTAGGGGTAAGAGAGACCCAGTACTTC. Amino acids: CASSLGVRETQYF.

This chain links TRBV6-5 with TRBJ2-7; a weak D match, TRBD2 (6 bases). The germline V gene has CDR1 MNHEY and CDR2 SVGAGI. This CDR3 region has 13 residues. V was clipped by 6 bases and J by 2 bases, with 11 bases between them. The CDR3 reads CASSRDLTYEQYF. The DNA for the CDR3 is TGTGCCAGCAGCCGGGACTTGACCTACGAGCAGTACTTC.

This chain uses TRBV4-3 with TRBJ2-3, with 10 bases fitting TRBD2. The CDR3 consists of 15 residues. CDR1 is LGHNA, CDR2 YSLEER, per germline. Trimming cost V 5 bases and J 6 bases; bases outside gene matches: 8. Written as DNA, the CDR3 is TGCGCCAGCAGCGGGCTAGCGGGAGTGCGGGATACGCAGTATTTT. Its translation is CASSGLAGVRDTQYF.

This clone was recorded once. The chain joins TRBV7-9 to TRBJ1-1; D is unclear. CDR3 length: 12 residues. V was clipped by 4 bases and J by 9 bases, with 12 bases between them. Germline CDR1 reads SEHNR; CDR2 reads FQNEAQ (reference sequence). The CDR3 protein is CASSWEGGQAFF. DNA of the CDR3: TGTGCCAGCAGCTGGGAGGGTGGGCAAGCTTTCTTT.

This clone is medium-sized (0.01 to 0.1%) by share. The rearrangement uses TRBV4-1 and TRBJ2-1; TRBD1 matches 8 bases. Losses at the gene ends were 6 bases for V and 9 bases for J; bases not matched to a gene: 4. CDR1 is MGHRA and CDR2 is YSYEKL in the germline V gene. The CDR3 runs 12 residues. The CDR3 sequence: CASSPTGAEQFF. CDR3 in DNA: TGCGCCAGCAGTCCGACAGGGGCTGAGCAGTTCTTC.